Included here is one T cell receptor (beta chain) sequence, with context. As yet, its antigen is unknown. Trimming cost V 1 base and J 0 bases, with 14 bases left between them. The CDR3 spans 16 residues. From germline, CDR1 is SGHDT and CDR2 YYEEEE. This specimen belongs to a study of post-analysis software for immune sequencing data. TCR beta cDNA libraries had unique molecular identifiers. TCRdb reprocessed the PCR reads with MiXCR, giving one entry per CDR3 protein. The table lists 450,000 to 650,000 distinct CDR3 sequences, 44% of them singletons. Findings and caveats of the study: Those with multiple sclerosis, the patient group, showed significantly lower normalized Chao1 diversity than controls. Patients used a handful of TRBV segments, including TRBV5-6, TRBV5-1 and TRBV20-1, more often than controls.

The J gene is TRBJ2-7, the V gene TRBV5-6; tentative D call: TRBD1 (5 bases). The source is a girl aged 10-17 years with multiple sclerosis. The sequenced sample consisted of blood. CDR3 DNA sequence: TGTGCCAGCAGCTTGTATCCCGCCAGGGCCTCCTACGAGCAGTACTTC. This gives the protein CASSLYPARASYEQYF.